Listed here are 27 T cell receptor beta chains from one sample, sequenced in a study of blood T cell repertoires in COVID-19. Measured with immunoSEQ multiplex PCR; TCRdb has only the in-frame clones, and not every one. The sample holds about 300,000 clones, 86% seen once. Source material: peripheral blood. The receptors originated from a woman in her forties or fifties with acute or convalescent COVID-19.

The CDR3 sequence is CASSPRLAGHEQYF. CDR3 DNA: TGTGCCAGCTCACCACGACTAGCGGGCCACGAGCAGTACTTC. V and J are TRBV18 and TRBJ2-7, with 10 bases matching TRBD2. The CDR3 has 14 residues. J lost 5 bases, V lost 1 base, and 2 bases had no gene match. Germline V gene lookup returns CDR1 KGHSH and CDR2 LQKENI. The complete variable domain, with remaining parts taken from reference TRBV18 and TRBJ2-7, reads NAGVMQNPRHLVRRRGQEARLRCSPMKGHSHVYWYRQLPEEGLKFMVYLQKENIIDESGMPKERFSAEFPKEGPSILRIQQVVRGDSAAYFCASSPRLAGHEQYFGPGTRLTVT.

The genes are TRBV9 and TRBJ1-2, with 9 bases fitting TRBD1. The CDR3 runs to 15 residues. CDR1 is SGDLS, CDR2 YYNGEE, per germline. V was pared by 0 bases and J by 5 bases, with 5 bases of the junction left unmatched. CDR3 protein: CASSVDRQGVYGYTF. The CDR3, as DNA: TGTGCCAGCAGCGTAGACAGACAGGGGGTATATGGCTACACCTTC.

In its sample, this clone was seen once. The chain joins TRBV11-2 to TRBJ1-1, with 8 bases lining up with TRBD1. The CDR3 extends over 15 amino acids. Per germline, CDR1 SGHAT and CDR2 FQNNGV. The trim removed 3 bases at V and 5 bases at J, leaving 8 bases unmatched. The CDR3 nucleotides are TGTGCCAGCAGCTTCTCAGGGGGCGGTTGGACTGAAGCTTTCTTT. Encoded protein: CASSFSGGGWTEAFF.

The chain is built from TRBV7-9 and TRBJ1-3; the D is unclear. CDR1 and CDR2 from the germline V gene are SEHNR and FQNEAQ (reference sequence). The V and J ends lost 3 bases and 3 bases respectively, with 12 bases between them. This CDR3 has 15 residues. The CDR3 DNA reads TGTGCCAGCAGCTTCGCCGGGGTCGGTGGAAACACCATATATTTT. It yields the protein CASSFAGVGGNTIYF.

The chain joins TRBV6-2 or TRBV6-3 to TRBJ1-5; the D gene is possibly TRBD1 (6 bases). Germline V gene sequence: CDR1 MNHEY, CDR2 SVGEGT. V shed 3 bases and J shed 6 bases, with 15 bases lying between them. The CDR3 is 15 amino acids. CDR3 coding DNA: TGTGCCAGCAGTTATCGGGGGGCCGGGGGTCAGCCCCAGCATTTT. Translating it yields CASSYRGAGGQPQHF.

J is TRBJ2-7 and V is TRBV18; TRBD2 agrees at 9 bases. J was trimmed by 2 bases and V by 0 bases; bases with no gene match: 2. This CDR3 region has 15 residues. Germline V gene lookup returns CDR1 KGHSH and CDR2 LQKENI. Here the CDR3 reads CASSPPLAGTYEQYF. The CDR3 region has the DNA TGTGCCAGCTCACCACCGCTAGCGGGGACCTACGAGCAGTACTTC.

CDR3 sequence reads: CAWVLGGETQYF. DNA for the CDR3: TGTGCCTGGGTACTGGGGGGAGAGACCCAGTACTTC. The chain combines TRBV30 with TRBJ2-5; a weak D match, TRBD2 (6 bases). V was clipped by 5 bases and J by 4 bases, with 11 bases between them. Germline CDR1 GTSNPN, CDR2 SVGIG (reference sequence). The CDR3 is 12 amino acids.

The rearrangement uses TRBV2 and TRBJ2-7; TRBD1 agrees at 8 bases. CDR1 is SNHLY, CDR2 FYNNEI, per germline. This CDR3 spans 16 amino acids. Unmatched junction bases numbered 9, after V lost 5 bases and J lost 0 bases. The DNA of the CDR3 is TGTGCCAGCAGTCACCTGGACAGGGCAACCTCCTACGAGCAGTACTTC. Encoded protein: CASSHLDRATSYEQYF.

The V gene is TRBV19, the J gene TRBJ1-5, with D possibly being TRBD1 (5 bases). Germline lookup yields CDR1 LNHDA and CDR2 SQIVND (reference sequence). The CDR3 spans 15 residues. Between the trimmed V and J ends, which lost 7 bases and 2 bases, there was a span of 15 bases. The CDR3 region is CASTPPTGGNQPQHF. In nucleotides, the CDR3 is TGTGCCAGTACCCCCCCCACAGGTGGCAATCAGCCCCAGCATTTT.

The V gene is TRBV7-2, the J gene TRBJ1-2, with D perhaps matching TRBD1 (6 bases). Trimming removed 1 base from V and 3 bases from J, with 12 bases in between. Germline lookup yields CDR1 SGHTA and CDR2 FQGNSA. This CDR3 has 15 amino acids. The CDR3 protein is CASSLVQGRDYGYTF. CDR3 DNA sequence: TGTGCCAGCAGCTTAGTACAGGGAAGGGACTATGGCTACACCTTC.

This chain connects TRBV4-2 to TRBJ2-7; TRBD1 is a possible D gene (6 bases). Trimming removed 3 bases from V and 2 bases from J, with 14 bases in between. Germline CDR1 is LGHNA and CDR2 is YNFKEQ. CDR3 length: 15 residues. The chain's CDR3 is CASSQRGAGAYEQYF. The CDR3 DNA reads TGTGCCAGCAGCCAGAGAGGGGCAGGGGCCTACGAGCAGTACTTC.

The CDR3 is CASSQDPSGEQYF. The CDR3 DNA reads TGTGCCAGCAGCCAAGACCCTTCGGGAGAGCAGTACTTC. The chain joins TRBV3-1 (or the pseudogene TRBV3-2) to TRBJ2-7, with D perhaps TRBD2 (5 bases). The germline gives CDR1 LGHDT, CDR2 YNNKEL (reference sequence). The CDR3 spans 13 residues. The V and J ends lost 0 bases and 7 bases respectively, with 10 bases between them.

This chain joins TRBV19 and TRBJ2-7; TRBD2 agrees at 8 bases. The V gene's germline CDR1 is LNHDA and CDR2 SQIVND (reference sequence). V lost 5 bases, J lost 6 bases, and 15 bases stayed unmatched. The CDR3 consists of 16 residues. CDR3 DNA sequence: TGTGCCAGTAGTCCCGGGAGGGCAGGGATCCGTGCCGAGCAGTACTTC. It specifies CASSPGRAGIRAEQYF.

This clone has only a few counts. The V gene is TRBV7-2, the J gene TRBJ1-1, with D perhaps TRBD1 (6 bases). The V and J ends lost 4 bases and 4 bases respectively, with 13 bases between them. The length of the CDR3 is 14 residues. Per germline, CDR1 SGHTA and CDR2 FQGNSA. In nucleotides, the CDR3 is TGTGCCAGCAGCTCGCACCCAGGGGTCACTGAAGCTTTCTTT. The encoded protein is CASSSHPGVTEAFF.

The rearrangement joins TRBV7-3 to TRBJ1-1; D is undetermined. In germline, CDR1 is SGHTA, CDR2 FQGTGA. The CDR3 consists of 13 residues. Trimming removed 3 bases from V and 4 bases from J, with 9 bases in between. The CDR3 DNA is TGTGCCAGCAGCTTGGAGGGTTTCACTGAAGCTTTCTTT. Its translation: CASSLEGFTEAFF. The entire variable domain, with the rest obtained from reference TRBV7-3 and TRBJ1-1, is as follows: GAGVSQTPSNKVTEKGKYVELRCDPISGHTALYWYRQSLGQGPEFLIYFQGTGAADDSGLPNDRFFAVRPEGSVSTLKIQRTERGDSAVYLCASSLEGFTEAFFGQGTRLTVV.

This chain uses TRBV28 with TRBJ2-7; a weak D match, TRBD1 (5 bases). Trimming took 3 bases from V and 2 from J, leaving 11 bases between them. The CDR3 length is 14 residues. Germline V gene data show CDR1 as MDHEN and CDR2 as SYDVKM. CDR3 protein: CASSFTGRAYEQYF. CDR3 coding DNA: TGTGCCAGCAGTTTCACGGGCAGGGCCTACGAGCAGTACTTC.

The chain recombines TRBV20-1 with TRBJ2-3; perhaps TRBD2 as D (5 bases). CDR3 length: 11 residues. Germline lookup yields CDR1 DFQATT and CDR2 SNEGSKA (reference sequence). The germline V and J ends were trimmed by 5 bases and 4 bases, with 7 bases remaining between them. In DNA, the CDR3 is TGCAGTGCTCGGACTTCAGATACGCAGTATTTT. It translates to CSARTSDTQYF.

The chain links TRBV24-1 to TRBJ2-5; D not certain. CDR1 is KGHDR and CDR2 is SFDVKD in the germline V gene. CDR3 length equals 13 residues. Trimming shortened V by 3 bases and J by 5 bases, and 9 bases separated the two germline ends. In nucleotides, the CDR3 is TGTGCCACCAGTGATACCCTTCAGGAGACCCAGTACTTC. Amino acid sequence: CATSDTLQETQYF.

The chain links TRBV18 to TRBJ2-2; D might be TRBD2 (6 bases). The CDR3 is 15 amino acids. Germline CDR1 KGHSH, CDR2 LQKENI. V was shortened by 3 bases and J by 1 base, with 9 bases between the two germline ends. The CDR3 protein is CASSPRGRNTGELFF. In DNA, the CDR3 is TGTGCCAGCTCACCTCGGGGGAGGAACACCGGGGAGCTGTTTTTT.

CDR3 sequence (DNA): TGCGCCAGCGCATCCAGTCCAGGGGCGGGCTACACCTTC. Protein product: CASASSPGAGYTF. The genes are TRBV5-1 and TRBJ1-2; D possibly corresponds to TRBD1 (6 bases). The CDR3 covers 13 residues. Germline CDR1 and CDR2: SGHRS and YFSETQ. The V end was cut by 7 bases, the J end by 8 bases, with 18 bases between.

This sequence joins TRBV2 and TRBJ1-1; D is unclear. The CDR3 is made up of 16 amino acids. Between the trimmed V and J ends, which lost 6 bases and 1 base, there was a span of 18 bases. Germline V CDR1 and CDR2: SNHLY, FYNNEI. The CDR3 nucleotides are TGTGCCAGCAGCCCGACCGGAGGTTTTGGGAACACTGAAGCTTTCTTT. Its translation is CASSPTGGFGNTEAFF.

This rearrangement joins TRBV9 to TRBJ2-1, with a weak D call TRBD2 (5 bases). This CDR3 is built from 15 residues. The V end lost 0 bases, the J end lost 1 base, and 8 bases lay between the germline ends. Germline V gene sequence: CDR1 SGDLS, CDR2 YYNGEE. The DNA of the CDR3 is TGTGCCAGCAGCGTAGCTAGCAGGTCCTACAATGAGCAGTTCTTC. Translated: CASSVASRSYNEQFF.

The chain has TRBV5-1 and TRBJ2-1; tentatively, D is TRBD2 (5 bases). Germline assignment: CDR1 SGHRS and CDR2 YFSETQ. Trimming shortened V by 3 bases and J by 5 bases, and 12 bases separated the two germline ends. This CDR3 has 14 residues. CDR3 amino acids: CASSSEGWDNEQFF. CDR3 nucleotides: TGCGCCAGCAGCTCAGAGGGCTGGGACAATGAGCAGTTCTTC.

The V and J genes are TRBV6-5 and TRBJ1-1; D is possibly TRBD1 (6 bases). V lost 2 bases and J lost 2, with 9 bases in between. This CDR3 has 14 residues. CDR1 is MNHEY, CDR2 SVGAGI, per germline. The CDR3 here is CASSYNRDNTEAFF. Written as DNA, the CDR3 is TGTGCCAGCAGTTACAACAGGGACAACACTGAAGCTTTCTTT.

This clone was observed a handful of times. The chain is built from TRBV18 and TRBJ1-5; possibly TRBD1 for D (6 bases). V was shortened by 5 bases and J by 5 bases, with 16 bases between the two germline ends. CDR1 and CDR2 (germline): KGHSH, LQKENI. The CDR3 totals 15 residues. The CDR3 spells CASSVLGDTDQPQHF. The CDR3 DNA sequence: TGTGCCAGCTCAGTCTTAGGGGACACAGATCAGCCCCAGCATTTT.

V gene TRBV19 combines with J gene TRBJ2-6; 12 bases agree with TRBD1. This CDR3 region has 18 residues. V was pared by 5 bases and J by 2 bases, with 7 bases of the junction left unmatched. Germline values: CDR1 LNHDA, CDR2 SQIVND (reference sequence). This chain's CDR3 is CASSPRDRGLTGANVLTF. The CDR3, as DNA: TGTGCCAGTAGTCCCCGGGACAGGGGGCTGACTGGGGCCAACGTCCTGACTTTC.

CDR3 in amino acids: CASTGVGGTDTQYF. The CDR3 nucleotides read TGTGCCAGTACAGGGGTTGGAGGCACAGATACGCAGTATTTT. This chain links TRBV6-6 with TRBJ2-3; 7 bases match TRBD1. Trimming cost V 9 bases and J 1 base; bases outside gene matches: 7. The germline CDR1 and CDR2 sequences are MNHNY and SVGAGI (reference sequence). This CDR3 spans 14 amino acids.